This is a list of T cell receptor beta chains from one sample in a study of response to subunit inactivated influenza vaccine. MiXCR was run by TCRdb on the RT-PCR reads, yielding one entry per CDR3 protein. The data show about half a million distinct CDR3 sequences, 6.5% to 8% seen once. The sequences come from PBMCs from blood, collected about 24 months after vaccination. The receptor source for this set is a man between 50 and 69 years old who received an inactivated influenza vaccine. CDR3s include the opening cysteine and the closing phenylalanine or tryptophan. A D gene is named only where the DNA matches it firmly. Expanded clones are given a class, and other clones once, few, many or no size at all.

abundance	d_gene	v_gene	j_gene	CDR3nt	CDR3aa
.	TRBD1	TRBV7-2	TRBJ1-5	TGTGCCAGCAGCTTCAACAGGGGGCGCGGTCAGCCCCAGCATTTT	CASSFNRGRGQPQHF
few	TRBD2	TRBV6-5	TRBJ2-3	TGTGCCAGCAGTTATACGGCGGGAGTGACAGATACGCAGTATTTT	CASSYTAGVTDTQYF
many	TRBD1	TRBV4-3	TRBJ2-3	TGCGCCAGTAGCCAAGGGACAGGGTTGGCAGATACGCAGTATTTT	CASSQGTGLADTQYF
.	TRBD1	TRBV29-1	TRBJ2-7	TGCAGCGTTGTATTAGACAGGGGAAGGAACGAGCAGTACTTC	CSVVLDRGRNEQYF
many	TRBD2	TRBV7-2	TRBJ2-1	TGTGCCAGCAGCACGGCTAGCGGGGGGCCCCCCAATGAGCAGTTCTTC	CASSTASGGPPNEQFF
.	TRBD1	TRBV25-1	TRBJ2-7	TGTGCCAGCAGTGTTCCAGGGGGCTACGAGCAGTACTTC	CASSVPGGYEQYF
.	.	TRBV20-1	TRBJ2-7	TGCAGTGCTTTCGGCGGGGGACAGACCTACGAGCAGTACTTC	CSAFGGGQTYEQYF
many	TRBD1	TRBV7-9	TRBJ2-5	TGTGCCAGCAGCCCCGATTGGGGGACAGGACAAGAGACCCAGTACTTC	CASSPDWGTGQETQYF
.	.	TRBV7-9	TRBJ2-1	TGTGCCAGCAGCCAAACCAGGGCTCCTCAGTTCTTC	CASSQTRAPQFF
.	.	TRBV20-1	TRBJ1-2	TGCAGTGCTATGATTCAGACTGATGGCTACACCTTC	CSAMIQTDGYTF
.	TRBD2	TRBV11-1	TRBJ2-5	TGTGCCAGCAGCTTGGGACTAGCGGGGGGGCCGTACCAAGAGACCCAGTACTTC	CASSLGLAGGPYQETQYF
.	.	TRBV9	TRBJ1-2	TGTGCCAGCAGCGTAGACGGGGGCGGTGGCTACACCTTC	CASSVDGGGGYTF
few	.	TRBV6-1	TRBJ1-2	TGTGCCAGCACCCAGGCAGGGTTGGGCTATGGCTACACCTTC	CASTQAGLGYGYTF
many	.	TRBV12-3/TRBV12-4	TRBJ2-2	TGTGCCAGCAGTTTAGGGGGGGCGGACACCGGGGAGCTGTTTTTT	CASSLGGADTGELFF
few	.	TRBV11-3	TRBJ2-1	TGTGCCAGCAGCTTAGATGGGGAGCCCTACAATGAGCAGTTCTTC	CASSLDGEPYNEQFF
.	.	TRBV4-2	TRBJ2-7	TGTGCCAGCAGCCAATCTACAGCGAGGAGCTCTGGAGAGCAGTACTTC	CASSQSTARSSGEQYF
few	.	TRBV20-1	TRBJ1-1	TGCAGTGCCCGTTGGTGGCGGACGAACACTGAAGCTTTCTTT	CSARWWRTNTEAFF
.	.	TRBV29-1	TRBJ1-3	TGCAGCGTCGCCCGACTGGGGGGAAACACCATATATTTT	CSVARLGGNTIYF
many	TRBD1	TRBV2	TRBJ2-3	TGCGCCAGCAGCCGACAGGGTTCTAGCACAGATACGCAGTATTTT	CASSRQGSSTDTQYF
many	.	TRBV9	TRBJ2-4	TGTGCCAGCAGCACTGGGAAAAACATTCAGTACTTC	CASSTGKNIQYF
.	.	TRBV7-2	TRBJ1-4	TGTGCCAGCAGCTCCGGATATCCAGAGAATGAAAAACTGTTTTTT	CASSSGYPENEKLFF
many	TRBD2	TRBV5-1	TRBJ2-1	TGCGCCAGCAGCCCGGCGATAGCGGGCCTAAATCGAAATGAGCAGTTCTTC	CASSPAIAGLNRNEQFF
.	.	TRBV18	TRBJ2-1	TGTGCCAGCTCACTCTCCTTGACCAGGGTGAATGAGCAGTTCTTC	CASSLSLTRVNEQFF
many	.	TRBV4-1	TRBJ1-2	TGCGCCAGCAGCCAAGCGGATTACTATGGCTACACCTTC	CASSQADYYGYTF
many	.	TRBV10-3	TRBJ2-3	TGTGCCATCAGTGAAAGAAGCTTTAGCACAGATACGCAGTATTTT	CAISERSFSTDTQYF
.	TRBD2	TRBV11-2	TRBJ2-1	TGTGCCAGCGGCGGGGGGGCCGACAATGAGCAGTTCTTC	CASGGGADNEQFF
few	.	TRBV12-3/TRBV12-4	TRBJ1-1	TGTGCCAGCAGGGAGCAAATGAACACTGAAGCTTTCTTT	CASREQMNTEAFF
many	TRBD1	TRBV11-2	TRBJ2-2	TGTGCCAGCAGGGACAGGCTTCTAAACGGGGAGCTGTTTTTT	CASRDRLLNGELFF
.	.	TRBV5-4	TRBJ2-7	TGTGCCAGCAGCTTGGATGGACTCCCTTTTTACGAGCAGTACTTC	CASSLDGLPFYEQYF